Below are 31 T cell receptor beta chains sequenced from a single sample in a study of T cell responses to AZD1222 COVID-19 vaccine. Measured with immunoSEQ multiplex PCR; TCRdb has only the in-frame clones, and not every one. The data show approximately 140,000 clones, around nine tenths seen once. The specimen was peripheral blood, collected 28 days after the second AZD1222 dose. These receptors came from an adult who received the AZD1222 COVID-19 vaccine.

The V gene is TRBV19, the J gene TRBJ1-6, with 9 bases fitting TRBD1. The V gene's germline CDR1 is LNHDA and CDR2 SQIVND (reference sequence). The CDR3 length is 15 residues. The J segment lost 10 bases and the V segment lost 5 bases, leaving 9 bases of the junction unmatched. The CDR3 region has the DNA TGTGCCAGTAGTCCACTGACAGGGGGTGGCTCACCCCTCCACTTT. Its protein product is CASSPLTGGGSPLHF.

V and J are TRBV7-9 and TRBJ2-2, with a possible D match to TRBD1 (6 bases). Germline CDR1 SEHNR, CDR2 FQNEAQ (reference sequence). The CDR3 totals 16 residues. The V and J ends lost 1 base and 0 bases respectively, with 9 bases between them. The CDR3, as DNA: TGTGCCAGCAGCTTAGTTAGGGGGACGAACACCGGGGAGCTGTTTTTT. This codes for CASSLVRGTNTGELFF. The entire variable domain, with the rest obtained from reference TRBV7-9 and TRBJ2-2, is as follows: DTGVSQNPRHKITKRGQNVTFRCDPISEHNRLYWYRQTLGQGPEFLTYFQNEAQLEKSRLLSDRFSAERPKGSFSTLEIQRTEQGDSAMYLCASSLVRGTNTGELFFGEGSRLTVL.

The chain is built from TRBV5-6 and TRBJ1-5; D is uncertain. Germline V lookup: CDR1 SGHDT, CDR2 YYEEEE. V gave up 1 base and J gave up 0 bases, with 8 bases separating them. This CDR3 is 15 amino acids long. CDR3 residues: CASSLRGPSNQPQHF. The CDR3 DNA reads as TGTGCCAGCAGCTTGAGAGGACCTAGCAATCAGCCCCAGCATTTT. The complete variable domain, with remaining parts taken from reference TRBV5-6 and TRBJ1-5, reads DAGVTQSPTHLIKTRGQQVTLRCSPKSGHDTVSWYQQALGQGPQFIFQYYEEEERQRGNFPDRFSGHQFPNYSSELNVNALLLGDSALYLCASSLRGPSNQPQHFGDGTRLSIL.

The J gene is TRBJ2-6, the V gene TRBV10-3, with 9 bases fitting TRBD1. CDR3 length: 16 amino acids. Per germline, CDR1 ENHRY and CDR2 SYGVKD. V shed 4 bases, J shed 9 bases, and the junction held 10 bases outside the gene matches. CDR3 sequence: CAISVSGQGNVNVLTF. CDR3 sequence (DNA): TGTGCCATCAGTGTCTCCGGACAGGGGAATGTCAACGTCCTGACTTTC.

This clone is judged medium-sized (0.01 to 0.1%). J is TRBJ1-2 and V is TRBV7-9, with a tentative D call TRBD1 (5 bases). V was pared by 7 bases and J by 3 bases, with 15 bases between. The germline V gene has CDR1 SEHNR and CDR2 FQNEAQ (reference sequence). The CDR3 is 14 residues long. CDR3 bases: TGTGCCAGCATCCCGGTGGGGGTTCACTATGGCTACACCTTC. It specifies CASIPVGVHYGYTF.

The CDR3 nucleotides are TGTGCCAGCTTGACCGGGACAGGGGGTTCTGGAAACACCATATATTTT. This encodes CASLTGTGGSGNTIYF. V usage is TRBV28 and J usage is TRBJ1-3; 11 nucleotides match TRBD1. V dropped 8 bases and J dropped 1; count of bases not matched to a gene: 7. Germline assignment: CDR1 MDHEN and CDR2 SYDVKM. This CDR3 is built from 16 residues. The full variable domain, rest sourced from reference TRBV28 and TRBJ1-3, is DVKVTQSSRYLVKRTGEKVFLECVQDMDHENMFWYRQDPGLGLRLIYFSYDVKMKEKGDIPEGYSVSREKKERFSLILESASTNQTSMYLCASLTGTGGSGNTIYFGEGSWLTVV.

The chain combines TRBV7-9 with TRBJ2-5; 9 nucleotides agree with TRBD1. Trimming cost V 5 bases and J 1 base; bases outside gene matches: 2. This CDR3 is built from 14 residues. Germline CDR1 reads SEHNR; CDR2 reads FQNEAQ (reference sequence). The CDR3 DNA follows: TGTGCCAGCAGCATGGGACAGGGCCAAGAGACCCAGTACTTC. Its translation: CASSMGQGQETQYF.

The chain employs TRBV19 and TRBJ1-1; no firm D call. V dropped 4 bases and J dropped 0 bases, with 6 bases sitting between them. CDR3 size: 13 residues. Germline V lookup: CDR1 LNHDA, CDR2 SQIVND (reference sequence). The CDR3 is CASSTLLNTEAFF. CDR3 nucleotides: TGTGCCAGTAGTACGTTGTTGAACACTGAAGCTTTCTTT.

The genes are TRBV7-3 and TRBJ2-1; TRBD2 aligns across 8 bases. Germline V gene sequence: CDR1 SGHTA, CDR2 FQGTGA. The V gene end was trimmed by 1 base and the J gene end by 5 bases; junction bases not matched to a gene: 7. The CDR3 sequence is 16 residues long. The CDR3 loop is CASSLKPGGPHNEQFF. CDR3 DNA: TGTGCCAGCAGCTTAAAACCGGGAGGGCCACACAATGAGCAGTTCTTC.

V is TRBV7-9 and J is TRBJ2-7; the match to TRBD2 covers 7 bases. Germline loops: CDR1 SEHNR, CDR2 FQNEAQ (reference sequence). J was trimmed by 0 bases and V by 3 bases; bases with no gene match: 2. The CDR3 is 14 amino acids. The CDR3 protein is CASSFGGSSYEQYF. The CDR3 DNA reads TGTGCCAGCAGCTTCGGGGGGAGCTCCTACGAGCAGTACTTC.

J is TRBJ1-1 and V is TRBV5-1; 7 bases are shared with TRBD1. V gave up 4 bases and J gave up 3 bases; unmatched junction bases: 3. The CDR3 is 13 residues long. Germline-derived CDR1 and CDR2 are SGHRS and YFSETQ. DNA of the CDR3: TGCGCCAGCAGCCCAGGACAGGACACTGAAGCTTTCTTT. Its protein is CASSPGQDTEAFF.

V is TRBV19 and J is TRBJ2-1; 7 bases align to TRBD1. This CDR3 has 14 amino acids. The germline gives CDR1 LNHDA, CDR2 SQIVND (reference sequence). J gave up 4 bases and V 7 bases, and 7 bases lay outside the gene matches. The CDR3 nucleotides read TGTGCCAGTAAACCGGGACAGACTTACAATGAGCAGTTCTTC. Amino acids: CASKPGQTYNEQFF. Together with reference TRBV19 and TRBJ2-1, the CDR3 gives the full variable domain: DGGITQSPKYLFRKEGQNVTLSCEQNLNHDAMYWYRQDPGQGLRLIYYSQIVNDFQKGDIAEGYSVSREKKESFPLTVTSAQKNPTAFYLCASKPGQTYNEQFFGPGTRLTVL.

This chain joins TRBV19 and TRBJ1-3; perhaps TRBD1 as D (5 bases). CDR1 is LNHDA, CDR2 SQIVND, per germline (reference sequence). The V gene lost 7 bases and the J gene lost 3 bases, with 16 bases spanning the gap. The CDR3 covers 15 residues. The CDR3 reads CASNPSRTLGNTIYF. CDR3 bases: TGTGCCAGTAACCCCTCGCGGACACTTGGAAACACCATATATTTT.

This clone was found once. The rearrangement uses TRBV9 and TRBJ1-1; 9 positions match TRBD1. The germline CDR1 and CDR2 sequences are SGDLS and YYNGEE. Unmatched junction bases numbered 5, after V lost 4 bases and J lost 7 bases. The CDR3 loop spans 13 amino acids. The CDR3 DNA sequence: TGTGCCAGCAGCCCCGGACAGGGGCTTGAAGCTTTCTTT. It is translated as CASSPGQGLEAFF.

The chain employs TRBV21-1 and TRBJ2-1; the table calls TRBD1, which could not be checked here. TRBV21-1 is a pseudogene. This CDR3 has 16 amino acids. CDR3 DNA sequence: TGTGCCAGCAGCAAAAGAACAGGGCTGTCCTACAATGAGCAGTTCTTC. This encodes CASSKRTGLSYNEQFF.

The chain carries TRBV7-2 and TRBJ1-2; 11 nucleotides line up with TRBD1. This CDR3 is 16 amino acids long. The germline gives CDR1 SGHTA, CDR2 FQGNSA. The V segment lost 5 bases and the J segment 6 bases; nucleotides outside the gene matches: 11. The CDR3 nucleotides are TGTGCCAGCAGCCCAGGGAGTGGACAGGGGGCGCATGGCTACACCTTC. Translating gives CASSPGSGQGAHGYTF.

The V call is TRBV7-6, the J call TRBJ2-5; 7 bases are a match to TRBD1. Looked up from germline, CDR1 is SGHVS and CDR2 is FNYEAQ. With 4 bases clipped from V and 14 bases from J, the junction kept 7 bases outside the gene matches. The CDR3 extends over 11 amino acids. The CDR3 DNA follows: TGTGCCAGCAGCTGGGCCGGGACAGCCTACTTC. It yields the protein CASSWAGTAYF. Supplemented by reference TRBV7-6 and TRBJ2-5, the full variable domain reads GAGVSQSPRYKVTKRGQDVALRCDPISGHVSLYWYRQALGQGPEFLTYFNYEAQQDKSGLPNDRFSAERPEGSISTLTIQRTEQRDSAMYRCASSWAGTAYFGPGTRLLVL.

This chain links TRBV5-1 with TRBJ1-4; 7 nucleotides match TRBD1. Looked up from germline, CDR1 is SGHRS and CDR2 is YFSETQ. The V segment lost 4 bases and the J segment 8 bases; nucleotides outside the gene matches: 8. This CDR3 spans 14 amino acids. In DNA form, the CDR3 reads TGCGCCAGCAGCCCGGGACAGCAGGCCGAAAAACTGTTTTTT. It encodes CASSPGQQAEKLFF. Looking up the rest from reference TRBV5-1 and TRBJ1-4 gives the full variable domain: KAGVTQTPRYLIKTRGQQVTLSCSPISGHRSVSWYQQTPGQGLQFLFEYFSETQRNKGNFPGRFSGRQFSNSRSEMNVSTLELGDSALYLCASSPGQQAEKLFFGSGTQLSVL.

V is TRBV19 and J is TRBJ1-1; a possible D gene is TRBD1 (5 bases). CDR1 is LNHDA and CDR2 is SQIVND in the germline V gene (reference sequence). V lost 6 bases, J lost 0 bases, and 11 bases lay in between. This CDR3 contains 14 residues. The DNA for the CDR3 is TGTGCCAGTAGGCCCCCAGGGTTGAACACTGAAGCTTTCTTT. Protein: CASRPPGLNTEAFF.

The V gene is TRBV6-2 or TRBV6-3, the J gene TRBJ1-1; possibly TRBD1 for D (6 bases). The germline V and J ends were trimmed by 6 bases and 6 bases, with 14 bases remaining between them. This CDR3 contains 13 residues. Looked up from germline, CDR1 is MNHEY and CDR2 is SVGEGT. The DNA for the CDR3 is TGTGCCAGCAGCCCAGGGGAAGTGGCTGAAGCTTTCTTT. This sequence encodes CASSPGEVAEAFF.

The gene calls are TRBV5-8 and TRBJ1-2; D unclear. The CDR3 extends over 14 amino acids. V lost 1 base and J lost 1, with 8 bases in between. Germline loops: CDR1 SGHTS, CDR2 YDEGEE. This CDR3 is CASSLLFSNYGYTF. CDR3 bases: TGTGCCAGCAGCTTGCTGTTCAGTAACTATGGCTACACCTTC.

The chain combines TRBV3-1 (or the pseudogene TRBV3-2) with TRBJ1-2, with D perhaps TRBD1 (6 bases). Between the trimmed V and J ends, which lost 5 bases and 2 bases, there was a span of 12 bases. This CDR3 contains 14 residues. Looked up from germline, CDR1 is LGHDT and CDR2 is YNNKEL (reference sequence). For the CDR3, the DNA is TGTGCCAGCAGCTTTAGGGGGGGCAACTATGGCTACACCTTC. It yields the protein CASSFRGGNYGYTF.

V usage is TRBV29-1 and J usage is TRBJ1-1; D is unclear. The CDR3 has 12 amino acids. Trimming removed 3 bases at V and 0 bases at J, with 5 bases between. Germline assignment: CDR1 SQVTM and CDR2 ANQGSEA. CDR3 DNA: TGCAGCGTTGATAAGGTGAACACTGAAGCTTTCTTT. It encodes CSVDKVNTEAFF.

CDR3: CAWSRGSNQPQHF. The CDR3 DNA follows: TGTGCCTGGAGTCGGGGGAGTAATCAGCCCCAGCATTTT. The chain carries TRBV30 and TRBJ1-5, with a possible D match to TRBD1 (5 bases). The CDR3 sequence is 13 residues long. Trimming removed 2 bases at V and 4 bases at J, with 9 bases between. Looked up from germline, CDR1 is GTSNPN and CDR2 is SVGIG (reference sequence). The full variable domain, its missing parts supplied by reference TRBV30 and TRBJ1-5, is SQTIHQWPATLVQPVGSPLSLECTVEGTSNPNLYWYRQAAGRGLQLLFYSVGIGQISSEVPQNLSASRPQDRQFILSSKKLLLSDSGFYLCAWSRGSNQPQHFGDGTRLSIL.

V is TRBV19 and J is TRBJ2-2; D gene ambiguous. Deletions cut 7 bases from V and 4 bases from J, with 16 bases between. The CDR3 extends over 15 amino acids. Germline V CDR1 and CDR2: LNHDA, SQIVND (reference sequence). Written as DNA, the CDR3 is TGTGCCAGTATCGGAAGGGCAGGAACCACCGGGGAGCTGTTTTTT. Its protein is CASIGRAGTTGELFF. The full variable domain, in which reference TRBV19 and TRBJ2-2 provide the parts outside the CDR3, is DGGITQSPKYLFRKEGQNVTLSCEQNLNHDAMYWYRQDPGQGLRLIYYSQIVNDFQKGDIAEGYSVSREKKESFPLTVTSAQKNPTAFYLCASIGRAGTTGELFFGEGSRLTVL.

This rearrangement joins TRBV20-1 to TRBJ1-3; the match to TRBD1 covers 7 bases. There are 13 residues in the CDR3. V was clipped by 3 bases and J by 8 bases; unmatched bases: 7. Germline V gene lookup returns CDR1 DFQATT and CDR2 SNEGSKA (reference sequence). Here the CDR3 reads CSASRTGADTIYF. The CDR3, as DNA: TGCAGTGCTAGTAGAACAGGGGCCGACACCATATATTTT.

This rearrangement joins TRBV28 to TRBJ1-5; D is ambiguous. Germline CDR1 is MDHEN and CDR2 is SYDVKM. CDR3 length equals 17 residues. With 5 bases removed from V and 0 bases from J, the gap between germline ends came to 17 bases. The CDR3 loop is CASSTPTVTDSNQPQHF. Written as DNA, the CDR3 is TGTGCCAGCAGTACCCCGACCGTTACTGATAGCAATCAGCCCCAGCATTTT.

V and J are TRBV7-3 and TRBJ2-2; D remains unclear. The CDR3 spans 13 residues. Trimming took off 4 bases at V and 0 bases at J, with 3 bases between the two ends. CDR1 and CDR2 from the germline V gene are SGHTA and FQGTGA. The CDR3 DNA follows: TGTGCCAGCAGCTCCCCGAACACCGGGGAGCTGTTTTTT. It translates to CASSSPNTGELFF.

This chain joins TRBV6-6 and TRBJ1-2, with a possible D match to TRBD1 (5 bases). Germline assignment: CDR1 MNHNY and CDR2 SVGAGI (reference sequence). The CDR3 has 14 amino acids. V shed 2 bases and J shed 5 bases, with 12 bases lying between them. CDR3 sequence: CASSYTTGVYGYTF. The CDR3, as DNA: TGTGCCAGCAGTTACACAACAGGAGTATATGGCTACACCTTC.

The chain uses TRBV28 and TRBJ2-7, with 8 bases that match TRBD1. The CDR3 consists of 14 residues. J gave up 4 bases and V 6 bases, and 8 bases lay outside the gene matches. CDR1 and CDR2 from the germline V gene are MDHEN and SYDVKM. The CDR3 loop reads CASRTGGYNYEQYF. The DNA for the CDR3 is TGTGCCAGCAGAACAGGGGGGTACAATTACGAGCAGTACTTC.

The chain is built from TRBV18 and TRBJ2-2, with a weak D call TRBD2 (6 bases). Germline CDR1 reads KGHSH; CDR2 reads LQKENI. The ends were cut back, 2 bases at V and 7 bases at J, with 17 bases in the middle. This CDR3 spans 16 amino acids. This CDR3 is CASSPMIGGEYGELFF. CDR3 nucleotide sequence: TGTGCCAGCTCACCAATGATCGGGGGAGAGTACGGGGAGCTGTTTTTT.